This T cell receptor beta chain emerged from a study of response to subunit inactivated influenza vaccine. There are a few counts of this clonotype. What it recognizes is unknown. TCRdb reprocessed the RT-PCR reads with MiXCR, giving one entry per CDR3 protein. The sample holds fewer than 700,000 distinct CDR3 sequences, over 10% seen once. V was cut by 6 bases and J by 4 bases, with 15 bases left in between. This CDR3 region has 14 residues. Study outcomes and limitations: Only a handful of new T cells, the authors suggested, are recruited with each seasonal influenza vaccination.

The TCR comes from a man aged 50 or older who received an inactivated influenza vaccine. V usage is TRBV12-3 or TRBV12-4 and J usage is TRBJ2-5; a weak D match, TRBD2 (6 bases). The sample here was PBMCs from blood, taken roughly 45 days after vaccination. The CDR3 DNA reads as TGTGCCAGCAGCCTCCGGGGGAGAAGAGAGACCCAGTACTTC. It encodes CASSLRGRRETQYF.